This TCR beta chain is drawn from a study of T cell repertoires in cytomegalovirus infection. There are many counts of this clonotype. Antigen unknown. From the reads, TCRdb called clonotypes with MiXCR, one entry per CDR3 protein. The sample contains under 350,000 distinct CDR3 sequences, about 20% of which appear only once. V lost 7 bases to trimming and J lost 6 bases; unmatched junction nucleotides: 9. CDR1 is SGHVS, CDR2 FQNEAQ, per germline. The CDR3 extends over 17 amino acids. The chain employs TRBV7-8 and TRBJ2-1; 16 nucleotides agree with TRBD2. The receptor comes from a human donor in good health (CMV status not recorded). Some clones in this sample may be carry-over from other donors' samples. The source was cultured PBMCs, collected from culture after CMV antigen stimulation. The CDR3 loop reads CASILAGTSGRANEQFF. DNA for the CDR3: TGTGCCAGCATCCTGGCAGGGACTAGCGGGAGGGCCAATGAGCAGTTCTTC.